These 9 T cell receptor beta chains originate from one sample sequenced in a study of shared clonotypes between healthy human individuals. Clones were read by immunoSEQ multiplex PCR, and TCRdb kept only the in-frame ones, dropping some. The sample contains nearly 750,000 clones, roughly two thirds of which appear only once. The sequencing sample was made of memory CD4+ T cells sorted from blood. Subset defined: CD45RA-negative fraction. The receptor set was obtained from a woman in her twenties or thirties in good health.

The table lists this clone with a count of one. The V and J genes are TRBV19 and TRBJ1-3; 7 bases agree with TRBD1. This CDR3 has 15 amino acids. V shed 5 bases, J shed 1 base, and the junction held 5 bases outside the gene matches. Germline CDR1 reads LNHDA; CDR2 reads SQIVND (reference sequence). The CDR3 region is CASSWGDRSGNTIYF. CDR3 DNA: TGTGCCAGTAGTTGGGGGGACAGATCTGGAAACACCATATATTTT.

This clone has ten or more counts. Additional DNA sequences in this sample encode the identical CDR3. The V and J genes are TRBV5-1 and TRBJ2-1, with D perhaps assigned TRBD1 or TRBD2 (6 bases each). The CDR3 sequence is 15 residues long. Germline V gene data show CDR1 as SGHRS and CDR2 as YFSETQ. The ends were cut back, 2 bases at V and 2 bases at J, with 11 bases in the middle. In nucleotides, the CDR3 is TGCGCCAGCAGCTTAGGGGGGAGTACCTACAATGAGCAGTTCTTC. Encoded protein: CASSLGGSTYNEQFF.

The chain has TRBV6-5 and TRBJ1-6; no firm D call. V lost 6 bases and J lost 5, with 8 bases in between. This CDR3 comprises 13 residues. Germline V gives CDR1 MNHEY, CDR2 SVGAGI. For the CDR3, the DNA is TGTGCCAGCAGCCGCATCAATAATTCACCCCTCCACTTT. It specifies CASSRINNSPLHF.

This clone was recorded a few times. The chain couples TRBV7-3 to TRBJ2-7, with 8 bases matching TRBD1. The CDR3 contains 12 residues. Losses at the gene ends were 3 bases for V and 6 bases for J; bases not matched to a gene: 1. Germline V lookup: CDR1 SGHTA, CDR2 FQGTGA. The CDR3 nucleotides are TGTGCCAGCAGCTTTGGACAGGGCGAGCAGTACTTC. It encodes CASSFGQGEQYF.

The CDR3 DNA sequence: TGCGCCAGCAGCGTCGGGACAGCTCACTTCTCTGGAAACACCATATATTTT. Protein product: CASSVGTAHFSGNTIYF. This sequence joins TRBV5-1 and TRBJ1-3, with TRBD1 matching over 7 bases. V lost 4 bases to trimming and J lost 0 bases; unmatched junction nucleotides: 10. The germline CDR1 and CDR2 sequences are SGHRS and YFSETQ. The CDR3 is made up of 17 amino acids.

V usage is TRBV7-2 and J usage is TRBJ2-1, with D perhaps TRBD2 (6 bases). V was shortened by 3 bases and J by 10 bases, with 10 bases between the two germline ends. Per germline, CDR1 SGHTA and CDR2 FQGNSA. This CDR3 is built from 12 residues. The CDR3 DNA sequence: TGTGCCAGCAGCTTGTATGGGGGGGAGCAGTTCTTC. Translation: CASSLYGGEQFF.

The V and J genes are TRBV27 and TRBJ2-3; 7 nucleotides match TRBD1. The V gene's germline CDR1 is MNHEY and CDR2 SMNVEV (reference sequence). The CDR3 has 13 amino acids. The junction had 5 bases not matched to a gene; V was cut back by 5 bases and J by 6 bases. The CDR3 nucleotides read TGTGCCAGCAGTCTTTTACAGGGGGATACGCAGTATTTT. The encoded protein is CASSLLQGDTQYF.

The chain has TRBV2 and TRBJ1-2; D ambiguous. The CDR3 is made up of 12 amino acids. Germline CDR1 SNHLY, CDR2 FYNNEI. The germline V and J ends were trimmed by 4 bases and 5 bases, with 8 bases remaining between them. CDR3 nucleotide sequence: TGTGCCAGCAGTGCCGACCATTATGGCTACACCTTC. Translated, it gives CASSADHYGYTF. Filled out from reference TRBV2 and TRBJ1-2, the complete variable domain reads EPEVTQTPSHQVTQMGQEVILRCVPISNHLYFYWYRQILGQKVEFLVSFYNNEISEKSEIFDDQFSVERPDGSNFTLKIRSTKLEDSAMYFCASSADHYGYTFGSGTRLTVV.

Of note for this clone: Other DNA sequences in the sample encode the same CDR3. The V and J genes are TRBV28 and TRBJ2-3; 10 bases are shared with TRBD2. The CDR3 loop spans 15 amino acids. V lost 5 bases to trimming and J lost 1 base; unmatched junction nucleotides: 3. The germline gives CDR1 MDHEN, CDR2 SYDVKM. The CDR3 DNA sequence: TGTGCCAGCAGTCCCAGCGGGAGGGGCACAGATACGCAGTATTTT. It encodes CASSPSGRGTDTQYF.